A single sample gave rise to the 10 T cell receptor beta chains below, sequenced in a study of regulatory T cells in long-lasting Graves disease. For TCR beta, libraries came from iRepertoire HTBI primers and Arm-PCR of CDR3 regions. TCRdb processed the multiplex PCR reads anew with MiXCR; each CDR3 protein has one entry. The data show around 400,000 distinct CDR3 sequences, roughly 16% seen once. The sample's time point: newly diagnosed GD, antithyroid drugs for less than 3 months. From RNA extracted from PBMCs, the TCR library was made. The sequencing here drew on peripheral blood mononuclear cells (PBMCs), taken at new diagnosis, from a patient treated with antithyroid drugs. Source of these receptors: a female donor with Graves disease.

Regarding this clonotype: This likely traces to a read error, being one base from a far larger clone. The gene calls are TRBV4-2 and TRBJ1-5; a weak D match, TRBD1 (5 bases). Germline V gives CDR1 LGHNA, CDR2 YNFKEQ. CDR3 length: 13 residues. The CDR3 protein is CASSLRWDQPQRF. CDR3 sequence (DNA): TGTGCCAGCAGCTTGCGTTGGGACCAGCCCCAGCGTTTT.

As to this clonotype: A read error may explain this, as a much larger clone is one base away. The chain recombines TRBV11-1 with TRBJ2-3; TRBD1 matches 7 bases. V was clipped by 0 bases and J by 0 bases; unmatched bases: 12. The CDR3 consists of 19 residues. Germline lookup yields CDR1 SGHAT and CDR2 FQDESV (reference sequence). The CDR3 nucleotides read TGTGCCAGCAGCTTAGCCGGACGTAAGGGGGCCTGGAGCACAGATACGCAGTATTTT. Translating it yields CASSLAGRKGAWSTDTQYF.

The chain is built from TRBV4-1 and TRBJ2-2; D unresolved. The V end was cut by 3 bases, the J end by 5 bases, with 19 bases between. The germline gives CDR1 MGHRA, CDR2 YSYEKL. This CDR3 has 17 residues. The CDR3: CASSHRQSLPGTGELFF. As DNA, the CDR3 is TGCGCCAGCAGCCATCGTCAGTCACTTCCCGGGACCGGGGAGCTGTTTTTT.

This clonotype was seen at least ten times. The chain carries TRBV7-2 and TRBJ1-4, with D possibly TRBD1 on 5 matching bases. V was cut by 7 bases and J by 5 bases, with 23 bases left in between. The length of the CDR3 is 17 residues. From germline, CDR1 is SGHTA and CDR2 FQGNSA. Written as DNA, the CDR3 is TGTGCCAGCACCCTACAGCCCTTCAGGGCCGGGAATGAAAAACTGTTTTTT. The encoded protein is CASTLQPFRAGNEKLFF.

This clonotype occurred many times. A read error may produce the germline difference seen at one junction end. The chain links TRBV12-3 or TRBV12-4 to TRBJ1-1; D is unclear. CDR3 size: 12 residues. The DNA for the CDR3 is TGCGCCAGCAGTTCAGGGAACACTGAAGCTTTCTTT. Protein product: CASSSGNTEAFF.

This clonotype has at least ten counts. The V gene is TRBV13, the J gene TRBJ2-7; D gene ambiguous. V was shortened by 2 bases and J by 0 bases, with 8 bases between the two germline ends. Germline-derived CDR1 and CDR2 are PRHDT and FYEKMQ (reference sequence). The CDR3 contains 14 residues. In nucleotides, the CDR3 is TGTGCCAGCAGCTTACCGCAAGTCTCCTACGAGCAGTACTTC. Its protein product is CASSLPQVSYEQYF.

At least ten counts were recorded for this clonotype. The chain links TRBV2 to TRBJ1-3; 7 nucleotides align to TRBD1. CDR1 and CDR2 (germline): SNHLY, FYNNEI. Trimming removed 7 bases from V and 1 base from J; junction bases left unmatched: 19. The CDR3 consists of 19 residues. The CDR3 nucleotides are TGTGCCAGCACCCCGGGGCAGGGGGTTCTTGGTTATTCTGGAAACACCATATATTTT. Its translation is CASTPGQGVLGYSGNTIYF. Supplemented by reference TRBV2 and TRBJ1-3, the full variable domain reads EPEVTQTPSHQVTQMGQEVILRCVPISNHLYFYWYRQILGQKVEFLVSFYNNEISEKSEIFDDQFSVERPDGSNFTLKIRSTKLEDSAMYFCASTPGQGVLGYSGNTIYFGEGSWLTVV.

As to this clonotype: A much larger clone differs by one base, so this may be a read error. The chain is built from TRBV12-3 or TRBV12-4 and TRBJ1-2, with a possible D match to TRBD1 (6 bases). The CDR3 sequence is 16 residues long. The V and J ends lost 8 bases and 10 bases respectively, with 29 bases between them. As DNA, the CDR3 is TGTGCCAGCCTTCCTTCAGGGGCCTCCCGGGGGCTTGACTACACCTTC. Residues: CASLPSGASRGLDYTF.

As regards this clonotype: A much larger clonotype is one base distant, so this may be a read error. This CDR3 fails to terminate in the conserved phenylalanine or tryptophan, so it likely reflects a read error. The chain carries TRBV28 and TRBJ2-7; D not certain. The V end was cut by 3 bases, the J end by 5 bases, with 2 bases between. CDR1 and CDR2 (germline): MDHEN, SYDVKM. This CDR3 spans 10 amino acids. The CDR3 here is CASSFNEQYL. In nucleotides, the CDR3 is TGTGCCAGCAGTTTCAACGAGCAGTACCTC.

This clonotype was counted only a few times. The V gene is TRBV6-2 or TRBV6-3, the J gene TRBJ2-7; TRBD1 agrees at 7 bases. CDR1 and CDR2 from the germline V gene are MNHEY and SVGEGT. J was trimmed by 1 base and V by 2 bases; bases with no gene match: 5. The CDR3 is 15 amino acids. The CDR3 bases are TGTGCCAGCAGTTACAGGGGGCAGGAGTCCTACGAGCAGTACTTC. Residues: CASSYRGQESYEQYF.